What follows are 20 T cell receptor beta chains derived from one specimen sequenced in a study of shared clonotypes between healthy human individuals. Produced via immunoSEQ multiplex PCR; TCRdb's table is partial and in-frame only. There are over a million clones in the sample; roughly 96% occur only once, and approximately 1% lies in the top ten. The specimen was naive CD4+ T cells sorted from blood. Subset described: CD45RA+ positively selected. The receptors derive from a man aged 30-40 years in good health.

V and J are TRBV5-1 and TRBJ2-7, with D maybe TRBD2 (6 bases). V lost 1 base and J 4 bases, leaving 15 bases between the germline ends. Germline-derived CDR1 and CDR2 are SGHRS and YFSETQ. This CDR3 is built from 15 residues. In DNA, the CDR3 is TGCGCCAGCAGCTTGTCGGAGGGGTCCCTTTACGAGCAGTACTTC. Its translation: CASSLSEGSLYEQYF.

The V and J genes are TRBV5-5 and TRBJ1-1, with D perhaps TRBD1 (5 bases). Per germline, CDR1 SGHKS and CDR2 YYEKEE (reference sequence). The CDR3 contains 16 residues. The ends were cut back, 1 base at V and 3 bases at J, with 16 bases in the middle. The chain's CDR3 is CASSLLMSGYYTEAFF. In DNA form, the CDR3 reads TGTGCCAGCAGCTTGTTGATGTCAGGGTACTACACTGAAGCTTTCTTT.

The chain joins TRBV11-2 to TRBJ2-7; 8 bases agree with TRBD1. This CDR3 is 16 amino acids long. Germline V gene data show CDR1 as SGHAT and CDR2 as FQNNGV. The trim removed 1 base at V and 2 bases at J, leaving 7 bases unmatched. CDR3 loop: CASSLVPGQVAYEQYF. The CDR3 DNA sequence: TGTGCCAGCAGCTTAGTTCCGGGACAGGTAGCCTACGAGCAGTACTTC.

CDR3 in amino acids: CASSELGTYEQYF. Here the CDR3 DNA reads TGCGCCAGCAGTGAATTGGGCACCTACGAGCAGTACTTC. The chain employs TRBV10-1 and TRBJ2-7, with unresolved D. This CDR3 is 13 amino acids long. The germline V gene has CDR1 WNHNN and CDR2 SYGVQD (reference sequence). V lost 3 bases and J lost 2, with 8 bases in between.

The chain is built from TRBV5-1 and TRBJ2-5; a weak D match, TRBD1 (6 bases). The CDR3 is 14 residues long. Germline assignment: CDR1 SGHRS and CDR2 YFSETQ. V was shortened by 0 bases and J by 5 bases, with 11 bases between the two germline ends. The chain's CDR3 is CASSLESGEETQYF. Here the CDR3 DNA reads TGCGCCAGCAGCTTGGAATCAGGGGAGGAGACCCAGTACTTC.

The V call is TRBV28, the J call TRBJ2-5; D may correspond to TRBD1 or TRBD2 (7 bases each). The length of the CDR3 is 16 residues. V gave up 4 bases and J gave up 6 bases, with 21 bases separating them. Germline V gene sequence: CDR1 MDHEN, CDR2 SYDVKM. The CDR3 DNA is TGTGCCAGCAGTTATGAGGGTGGAGCGGGACAGAAGACCCAGTACTTC. Protein product: CASSYEGGAGQKTQYF.

This chain links TRBV28 with TRBJ1-2, with unresolved D. Germline lookup yields CDR1 MDHEN and CDR2 SYDVKM. The CDR3 covers 12 residues. Trimming left V 3 bases short and J 8 bases short, with 10 bases between. Here the CDR3 reads CASSLLERGYTF. In DNA form, the CDR3 reads TGTGCCAGCAGTTTGCTCGAGAGGGGCTACACCTTC.

The chain has TRBV30 and TRBJ2-5; the match to TRBD2 covers 7 bases. The CDR3 covers 12 residues. Germline V CDR1 and CDR2: GTSNPN, SVGIG (reference sequence). Here the CDR3 reads CAFQAGTLAQYF. CDR3 DNA sequence: TGTGCTTTCCAAGCGGGGACCTTGGCCCAGTACTTC.

The chain joins TRBV30 to TRBJ2-7; no reliable D call. The CDR3 extends over 11 amino acids. Trimming left V 1 base short and J 4 bases short, with 5 bases between. Germline CDR1 GTSNPN, CDR2 SVGIG (reference sequence). As DNA, the CDR3 is TGTGCCTGGAGTGAAATATACGAGCAGTACTTC. Its translation: CAWSEIYEQYF.

A word on this clone: This CDR3 is also generated by other DNA sequences in the sample. The V gene is TRBV15, the J gene TRBJ2-7; 11 nucleotides match TRBD1. The CDR3 is 14 amino acids. In germline, CDR1 is LNHNV, CDR2 YYDKDF (reference sequence). The junction had 2 bases not matched to a gene; V was cut back by 4 bases and J by 3 bases. CDR3 amino acids: CATSIGTGGYEQYF. CDR3 DNA sequence: TGTGCCACCAGCATTGGGACAGGGGGCTACGAGCAGTACTTC. Together with reference TRBV15 and TRBJ2-7, the CDR3 gives the full variable domain: DAMVIQNPRYQVTQFGKPVTLSCSQTLNHNVMYWYQQKSSQAPKLLFHYYDKDFNNEADTPDNFQSRRPNTSFCFLDIRSPGLGDTAMYLCATSIGTGGYEQYFGPGTRLTVT.

This clone was observed a single time. The chain recombines TRBV5-1 with TRBJ1-3; possible D gene TRBD1, 6 bases. The CDR3 runs to 16 residues. Trimming pared 5 bases from V and 8 bases from J, leaving 23 bases between. Germline assignment: CDR1 SGHRS and CDR2 YFSETQ. This chain's CDR3 is CASRPEAGGPRDTIYF. As DNA, the CDR3 is TGCGCCAGCAGACCTGAAGCCGGGGGCCCCCGGGACACCATATATTTT.

The J gene is TRBJ1-5, the V gene TRBV2; tentative D call: TRBD1 (5 bases). CDR3 length: 16 residues. The V end was cut by 4 bases, the J end by 1 base, with 14 bases between. Germline V gene data show CDR1 as SNHLY and CDR2 as FYNNEI. The CDR3 DNA sequence: TGTGCCAGCAGTGGTCAGGGTATACTAAGCAATCAGCCCCAGCATTTT. It translates to CASSGQGILSNQPQHF.

The gene calls are TRBV25-1 and TRBJ2-3; D gene uncertain. Trimming stripped 4 bases from V and 2 bases from J, with 7 bases between. CDR3 length: 13 residues. Per germline, CDR1 MGHDK and CDR2 SYGVNS. CDR3 coding DNA: TGTGCCAGCAGTGTGGCGCCCACAGATACGCAGTATTTT. Protein product: CASSVAPTDTQYF.

V gene TRBV7-9 combines with J gene TRBJ2-2; a possible D gene is TRBD2 (5 bases). V gave up 5 bases and J gave up 5 bases, with 9 bases separating them. CDR3 length equals 13 residues. Germline CDR1 SEHNR, CDR2 FQNEAQ (reference sequence). In DNA, the CDR3 is TGTGCCAGCAGCCGGTCGGGGACCGGGGAGCTGTTTTTT. Protein sequence: CASSRSGTGELFF.

The rearrangement joins TRBV11-2 to TRBJ2-7; perhaps TRBD1 as D (6 bases). Germline assignment: CDR1 SGHAT and CDR2 FQNNGV. This CDR3 comprises 12 residues. The CDR3 DNA follows: TGTGCCAGCAGCCACGGACAGTCCGGAATAATCGTC. Encoded protein: CASSHGQSGIIV.

The rearrangement uses TRBV28 and TRBJ1-4; possibly TRBD1 for D (6 bases). The CDR3 covers 17 residues. Trimming took off 11 bases at V and 4 bases at J, with 26 bases between the two ends. Germline V gene lookup returns CDR1 MDHEN and CDR2 SYDVKM. The DNA of the CDR3 is TGTGCCGTTGCCTCCGACAGGTACCAAGCCGATAATGAAAAACTGTTTTTT. It is translated as CAVASDRYQADNEKLFF.

The chain carries TRBV27 and TRBJ2-1, with 11 bases lining up with TRBD2. The CDR3 is made up of 17 amino acids. CDR1 is MNHEY and CDR2 is SMNVEV in the germline V gene (reference sequence). J gave up 4 bases and V 3 bases, and 8 bases lay outside the gene matches. DNA of the CDR3: TGTGCCAGCAGTTTCGCGGGGGGGACTAGCGGTTACAATGAGCAGTTCTTC. Encoded protein: CASSFAGGTSGYNEQFF.

The rearrangement uses TRBV5-1 and TRBJ2-3; 7 nucleotides match TRBD2. V lost 4 bases and J lost 6; bases outside the gene matches: 14. This CDR3 comprises 16 residues. CDR1 SGHRS and CDR2 YFSETQ come from the germline V gene. The CDR3 sequence: CASSPDLAGEADTQYF. CDR3 in DNA: TGCGCCAGCAGCCCGGACCTTGCGGGAGAGGCCGATACGCAGTATTTT.

The chain has TRBV7-9 and TRBJ2-3; D is possibly TRBD2 (6 bases). V was shortened by 3 bases and J by 1 base, with 14 bases between the two germline ends. The CDR3 loop spans 16 amino acids. CDR1 is SEHNR, CDR2 FQNEAQ, per germline (reference sequence). Here the CDR3 reads CASSFLAGIRTDTQYF. CDR3 nucleotides: TGTGCCAGCAGCTTTCTCGCGGGGATACGCACAGATACGCAGTATTTT.

The gene calls are TRBV25-1 and TRBJ2-7, with 9 bases identical to TRBD1. The V segment lost 6 bases and the J segment 6 bases; nucleotides outside the gene matches: 12. This CDR3 contains 15 residues. Germline V gene sequence: CDR1 MGHDK, CDR2 SYGVNS. The CDR3 region is CASSARDREYGEQYF. In DNA form, the CDR3 reads TGTGCCAGCAGCGCCCGGGACAGGGAGTATGGCGAGCAGTACTTC.